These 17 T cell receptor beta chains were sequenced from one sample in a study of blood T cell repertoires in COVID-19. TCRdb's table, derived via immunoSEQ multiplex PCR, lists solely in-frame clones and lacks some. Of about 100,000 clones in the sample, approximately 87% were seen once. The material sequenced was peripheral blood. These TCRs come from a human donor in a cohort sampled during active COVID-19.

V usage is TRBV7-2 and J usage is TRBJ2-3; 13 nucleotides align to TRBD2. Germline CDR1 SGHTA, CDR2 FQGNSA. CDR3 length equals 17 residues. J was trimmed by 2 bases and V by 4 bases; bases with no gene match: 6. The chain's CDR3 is CASSSLGLAGNTDTQYF. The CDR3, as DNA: TGTGCCAGCAGCTCATTGGGACTAGCGGGGAACACAGATACGCAGTATTTT.

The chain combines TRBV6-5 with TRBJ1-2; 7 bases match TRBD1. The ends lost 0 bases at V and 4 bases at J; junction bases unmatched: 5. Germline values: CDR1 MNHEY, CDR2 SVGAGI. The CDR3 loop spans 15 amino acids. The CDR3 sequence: CASSYSGTDRYGYTF. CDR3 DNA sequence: TGTGCCAGCAGTTACTCGGGGACAGACCGCTATGGCTACACCTTC.

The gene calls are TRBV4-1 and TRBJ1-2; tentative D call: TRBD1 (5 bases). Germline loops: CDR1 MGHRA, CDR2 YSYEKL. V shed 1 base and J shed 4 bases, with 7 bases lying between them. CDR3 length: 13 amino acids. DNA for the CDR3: TGCGCCAGCAGCCAAGCAGGGATCTATGGCTACACCTTC. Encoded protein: CASSQAGIYGYTF.

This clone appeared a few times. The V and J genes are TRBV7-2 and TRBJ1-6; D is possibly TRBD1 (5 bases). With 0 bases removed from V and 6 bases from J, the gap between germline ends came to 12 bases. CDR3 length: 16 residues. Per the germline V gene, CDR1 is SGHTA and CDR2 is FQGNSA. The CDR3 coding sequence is TGTGCCAGCAGCTTAGCCGAGGGACTCACTAATTCACCCCTCCACTTT. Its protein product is CASSLAEGLTNSPLHF. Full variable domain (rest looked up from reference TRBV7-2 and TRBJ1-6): GAGVSQSPSNKVTEKGKDVELRCDPISGHTALYWYRQSLGQGLEFLIYFQGNSAPDKSGLPSDRFSAERTGGSVSTLTIQRTQQEDSAVYLCASSLAEGLTNSPLHFGNGTRLTVT.

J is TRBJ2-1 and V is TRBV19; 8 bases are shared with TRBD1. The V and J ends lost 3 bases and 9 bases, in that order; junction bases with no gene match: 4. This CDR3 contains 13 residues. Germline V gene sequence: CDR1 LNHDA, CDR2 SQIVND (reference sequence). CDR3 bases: TGTGCCAGTAGTATCGACAGGGGATTTGAGCAGTTCTTC. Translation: CASSIDRGFEQFF.

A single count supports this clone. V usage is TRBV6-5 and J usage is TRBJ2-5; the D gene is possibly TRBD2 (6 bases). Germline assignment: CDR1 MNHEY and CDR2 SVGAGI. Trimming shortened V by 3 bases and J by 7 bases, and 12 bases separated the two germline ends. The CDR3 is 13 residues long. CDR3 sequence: CASSYTGEGTQYF. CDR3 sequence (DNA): TGTGCCAGCAGTTATACGGGAGAGGGGACCCAGTACTTC.

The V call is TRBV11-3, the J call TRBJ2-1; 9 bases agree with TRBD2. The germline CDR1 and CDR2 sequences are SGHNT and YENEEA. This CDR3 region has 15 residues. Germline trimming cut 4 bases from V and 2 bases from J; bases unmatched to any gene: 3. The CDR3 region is CASSSGLAPYNEQFF. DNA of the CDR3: TGTGCCAGCAGCTCGGGACTAGCTCCCTACAATGAGCAGTTCTTC.

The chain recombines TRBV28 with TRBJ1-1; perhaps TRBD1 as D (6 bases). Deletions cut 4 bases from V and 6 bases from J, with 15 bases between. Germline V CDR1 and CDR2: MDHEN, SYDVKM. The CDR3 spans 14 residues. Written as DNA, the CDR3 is TGTGCCAGCAGTTCGGGGGGCCGCTGGTCTGAAGCTTTCTTT. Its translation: CASSSGGRWSEAFF.

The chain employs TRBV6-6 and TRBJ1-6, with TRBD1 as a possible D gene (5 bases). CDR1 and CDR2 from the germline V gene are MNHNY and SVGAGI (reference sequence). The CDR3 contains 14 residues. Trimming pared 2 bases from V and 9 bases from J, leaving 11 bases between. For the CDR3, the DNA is TGTGCCAGCAGTTACACCAGGGAGGGTTCACCCCTCCACTTT. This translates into CASSYTREGSPLHF.

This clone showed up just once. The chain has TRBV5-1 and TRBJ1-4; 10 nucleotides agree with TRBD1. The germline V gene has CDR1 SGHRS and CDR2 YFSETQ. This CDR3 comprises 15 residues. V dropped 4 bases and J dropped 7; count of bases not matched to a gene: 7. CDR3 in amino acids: CASSLTGTGVEKLFF. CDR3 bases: TGCGCCAGCAGCCTGACCGGGACAGGGGTTGAAAAACTGTTTTTT.

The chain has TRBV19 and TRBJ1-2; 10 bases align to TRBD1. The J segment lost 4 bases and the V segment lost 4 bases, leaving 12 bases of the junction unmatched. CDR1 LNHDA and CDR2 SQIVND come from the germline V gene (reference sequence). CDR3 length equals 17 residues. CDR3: CASSTLGTGVIPYGYTF. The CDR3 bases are TGTGCCAGTAGTACTTTAGGGACAGGGGTTATACCCTATGGCTACACCTTC.

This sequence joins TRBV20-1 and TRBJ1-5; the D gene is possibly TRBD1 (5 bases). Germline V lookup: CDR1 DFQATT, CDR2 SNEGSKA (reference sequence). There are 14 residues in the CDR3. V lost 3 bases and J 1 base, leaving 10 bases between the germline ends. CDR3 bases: TGCAGTGCTAGTATGGGGCAGAGCAATCAGCCCCAGCATTTT. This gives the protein CSASMGQSNQPQHF.

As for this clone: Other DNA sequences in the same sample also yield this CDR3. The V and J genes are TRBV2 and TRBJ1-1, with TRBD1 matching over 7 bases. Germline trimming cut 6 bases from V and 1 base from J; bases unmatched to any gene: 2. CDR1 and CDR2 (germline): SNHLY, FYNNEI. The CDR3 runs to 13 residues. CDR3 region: CASSGDRNTEAFF. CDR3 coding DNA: TGTGCCAGCAGCGGGGACAGGAACACTGAAGCTTTCTTT.

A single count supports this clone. The CDR3 sequence: CASSTSGGPFDTQYF. The CDR3 DNA sequence: TGCGCCAGCAGCACCAGCGGGGGGCCCTTCGACACGCAGTATTTT. This chain connects TRBV5-1 to TRBJ2-3, with 9 bases aligning to TRBD2. The CDR3 consists of 15 residues. The V segment lost 4 bases and the J segment 9 bases; nucleotides outside the gene matches: 12. CDR1 and CDR2 from the germline V gene are SGHRS and YFSETQ.

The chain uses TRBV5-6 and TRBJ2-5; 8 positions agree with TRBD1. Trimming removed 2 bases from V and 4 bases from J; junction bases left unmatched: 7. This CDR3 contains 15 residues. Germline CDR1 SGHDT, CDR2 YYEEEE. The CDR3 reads CASSFDRGGIETQYF. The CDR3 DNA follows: TGTGCCAGCAGCTTCGACAGGGGTGGTATAGAGACCCAGTACTTC. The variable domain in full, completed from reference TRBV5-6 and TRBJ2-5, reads DAGVTQSPTHLIKTRGQQVTLRCSPKSGHDTVSWYQQALGQGPQFIFQYYEEEERQRGNFPDRFSGHQFPNYSSELNVNALLLGDSALYLCASSFDRGGIETQYFGPGTRLLVL.

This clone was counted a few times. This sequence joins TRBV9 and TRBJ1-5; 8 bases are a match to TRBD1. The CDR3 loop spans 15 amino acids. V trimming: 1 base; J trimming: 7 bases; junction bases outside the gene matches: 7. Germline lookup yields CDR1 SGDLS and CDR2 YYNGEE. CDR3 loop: CASSVTDRAGQPQHF. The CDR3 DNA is TGTGCCAGCAGCGTAACGGACAGGGCTGGACAGCCCCAGCATTTT.

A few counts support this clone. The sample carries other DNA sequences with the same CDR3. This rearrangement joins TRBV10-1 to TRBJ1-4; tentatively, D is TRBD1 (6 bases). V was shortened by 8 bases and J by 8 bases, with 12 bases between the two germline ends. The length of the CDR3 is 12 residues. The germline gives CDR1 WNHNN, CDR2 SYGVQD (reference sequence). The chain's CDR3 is CASGQGNEKLFF. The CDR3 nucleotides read TGCGCCAGCGGGCAGGGGAACGAAAAACTGTTTTTT.